Reported below is one T cell receptor beta chain. Germline CDR1 and CDR2: MNHNS and SASEGT. The CDR3 runs 16 residues. V lost 4 bases, J lost 5 bases, and 11 bases stayed unmatched. The authors' processing: As immunoSEQ supplied junction-only sequences (without quality scores), filtering differed. The repertoire was sequenced with immunoSEQ multiplex PCR; TCRdb's copy has only in-frame clones and lacks some. That table supplies the V and J calls and clone size; D and trimming were determined from the DNA. Among some 1.5 million clones listed, nearly 99% were seen once. This sample was included in a study of shared clonotypes between healthy human individuals.

Sequencing was performed on naive CD4+ T cells sorted from blood. As to subset: CD45RA+ positively selected. The rearrangement links TRBV6-1 to TRBJ2-1; TRBD1 matches 7 bases. This TCR derives from a man in his thirties or forties in good health. The CDR3 nucleotides are TGTGCCAGCAGTGTAGTTCCGGGACAGCCTAACAATGAGCAGTTCTTC. Protein product: CASSVVPGQPNNEQFF.